Below are 20 T cell receptor beta chains sequenced from a single sample in a study of blood T cell repertoires in COVID-19. Only in-frame clones appear in the TCRdb table, and some are missing; sequencing was by immunoSEQ multiplex PCR. Among about 210,000 clones listed, about 88% were seen once. Sequences were obtained from peripheral blood. These receptor sequences come from a woman in her 40s with acute or convalescent COVID-19.

The gene calls are TRBV18 and TRBJ2-5; the match to TRBD1 covers 12 bases. V was clipped by 4 bases and J by 7 bases; unmatched bases: 7. This CDR3 contains 15 residues. CDR1 is KGHSH, CDR2 LQKENI, per germline. The CDR3 loop is CASSHRDRGLGTQYF. Written as DNA, the CDR3 is TGTGCCAGCTCACACCGGGACAGGGGGCTCGGGACCCAGTACTTC.

This clone appeared a single time. The V gene is TRBV9, the J gene TRBJ1-1; no clear D gene. CDR3 length: 17 amino acids. In germline, CDR1 is SGDLS, CDR2 YYNGEE. Trimming left V 0 bases short and J 1 base short, with 16 bases between. The CDR3 sequence is CASSVEMAEAGNTEAFF. CDR3 nucleotide sequence: TGTGCCAGCAGCGTAGAAATGGCCGAAGCAGGGAACACTGAAGCTTTCTTT.

This chain joins TRBV6-5 and TRBJ2-3, with a tentative D call TRBD2 (5 bases). Germline V lookup: CDR1 MNHEY, CDR2 SVGAGI. The length of the CDR3 is 11 residues. The germline V and J ends were trimmed by 2 bases and 9 bases, with 6 bases remaining between them. The CDR3 here is CASSYGETQYF. DNA for the CDR3: TGTGCCAGCAGTTACGGGGAGACGCAGTATTTT.

The CDR3: CASSLEGAMTEAFF. The DNA for the CDR3 is TGTGCCAGCAGCTTAGAAGGGGCGATGACTGAAGCTTTCTTT. The chain joins TRBV7-9 to TRBJ1-1; perhaps TRBD1 as D (5 bases). Germline V CDR1 and CDR2: SEHNR, FQNEAQ (reference sequence). V was shortened by 1 base and J by 5 bases, with 11 bases between the two germline ends. This CDR3 is built from 14 residues.

The CDR3: CASSQGSRGVRPLHF. CDR3 bases: TGTGCCAGCAGCCAAGGGAGCAGGGGTGTGAGGCCCCTCCACTTT. The chain is built from TRBV3-1 (or the pseudogene TRBV3-2) and TRBJ1-6; tentatively, D is TRBD1 (6 bases). Germline CDR1 reads LGHDT; CDR2 reads YNNKEL (reference sequence). V lost 1 base and J 13 bases, leaving 17 bases between the germline ends. The CDR3 length is 15 residues.

This clone was seen just once. The chain recombines TRBV5-4 with TRBJ2-1; 7 nucleotides agree with TRBD1. The length of the CDR3 is 13 residues. V trimming: 4 bases; J trimming: 5 bases; junction bases outside the gene matches: 3. Germline values: CDR1 SGHNT, CDR2 YYREEE (reference sequence). In DNA, the CDR3 is TGTGCCAGCAGCAGGGACAGCCACAATGAGCAGTTCTTC. Translated, it gives CASSRDSHNEQFF. Full variable domain (missing parts from reference TRBV5-4 and TRBJ2-1): ETGVTQSPTHLIKTRGQQVTLRCSSQSGHNTVSWYQQALGQGPQFIFQYYREEENGRGNFPPRFSGLQFPNYSSELNVNALELDDSALYLCASSRDSHNEQFFGPGTRLTVL.

The rearrangement joins TRBV5-1 to TRBJ2-7, with D possibly being TRBD2 (6 bases). Germline values: CDR1 SGHRS, CDR2 YFSETQ. The CDR3 extends over 14 amino acids. V gave up 0 bases and J gave up 4 bases, with 11 bases separating them. The CDR3 region is CASSLGDGGYEQYV. CDR3 DNA sequence: TGCGCCAGCAGCTTGGGAGACGGGGGTTACGAGCAGTACGTC.

The chain couples TRBV30 to TRBJ1-1; D may be TRBD1 (5 bases). The length of the CDR3 is 12 residues. The germline gives CDR1 GTSNPN, CDR2 SVGIG (reference sequence). Trimming cost V 5 bases and J 0 bases, with 7 bases left between them. Written as DNA, the CDR3 is TGTGCCTGGGCGGGGCTGAACACTGAAGCTTTCTTT. Protein sequence: CAWAGLNTEAFF. The full variable domain, in which reference TRBV30 and TRBJ1-1 provide the parts outside the CDR3, is SQTIHQWPATLVQPVGSPLSLECTVEGTSNPNLYWYRQAAGRGLQLLFYSVGIGQISSEVPQNLSASRPQDRQFILSSKKLLLSDSGFYLCAWAGLNTEAFFGQGTRLTVV.

The V gene is TRBV3-1 (or the pseudogene TRBV3-2), the J gene TRBJ2-2; no clear D. Trimming left V 1 base short and J 5 bases short, with 8 bases between. This CDR3 spans 14 amino acids. Germline V gives CDR1 LGHDT, CDR2 YNNKEL (reference sequence). The DNA for the CDR3 is TGTGCCAGCAGCCAAGTATTCAGTACCGGGGAGCTGTTTTTT. Protein product: CASSQVFSTGELFF.

J is TRBJ1-2 and V is TRBV5-1; a possible D gene is TRBD1 (6 bases). CDR1 and CDR2 from the germline V gene are SGHRS and YFSETQ. V shed 0 bases and J shed 4 bases, with 13 bases lying between them. CDR3 length: 15 residues. As DNA, the CDR3 is TGCGCCAGCAGCTTGGCCTCGGTGGGGGCCTATGGCTACACCTTC. It codes for CASSLASVGAYGYTF.

The genes are TRBV4-2 and TRBJ1-2; 7 bases map to TRBD1. The ends lost 6 bases at V and 2 bases at J; junction bases unmatched: 12. Germline V gene sequence: CDR1 LGHNA, CDR2 YNFKEQ. The CDR3 is 16 residues long. The CDR3 nucleotides read TGTGCCAGCAGATCCTCACGACAGGGAAAGAACTATGGCTACACCTTC. Protein product: CASRSSRQGKNYGYTF.

The gene calls are TRBV27 and TRBJ1-1; perhaps TRBD1 as D (6 bases). CDR3 size: 13 residues. In germline, CDR1 is MNHEY, CDR2 SMNVEV (reference sequence). Trimming pared 8 bases from V and 1 base from J, leaving 11 bases between. The CDR3 DNA sequence: TGTGCCAGCGCCCAGGGGAAGAACACTGAAGCTTTCTTT. Translated: CASAQGKNTEAFF.

The gene calls are TRBV6-5 and TRBJ2-2; TRBD2 matches 9 bases. This CDR3 is 15 amino acids long. The trim removed 6 bases at V and 0 bases at J, leaving 2 bases unmatched. In germline, CDR1 is MNHEY, CDR2 SVGAGI. The CDR3 protein is CASRPSGANTGELFF. In DNA form, the CDR3 reads TGTGCCAGCAGGCCTAGCGGGGCGAACACCGGGGAGCTGTTTTTT.

The sample holds one count of this clone. The chain recombines TRBV11-2 with TRBJ1-1; no clear D. Germline lookup yields CDR1 SGHAT and CDR2 FQNNGV. This CDR3 comprises 12 residues. V was clipped by 2 bases and J by 8 bases, with 9 bases between them. CDR3 sequence: CASSLMGREAFF. The DNA for the CDR3 is TGTGCCAGCAGCTTAATGGGCAGGGAAGCTTTCTTT. The variable domain in full, completed from reference TRBV11-2 and TRBJ1-1, reads EAGVAQSPRYKIIEKRQSVAFWCNPISGHATLYWYQQILGQGPKLLIQFQNNGVVDDSQLPKDRFSAERLKGVDSTLKIQPAKLEDSAVYLCASSLMGREAFFGQGTRLTVV.

The chain links TRBV5-4 to TRBJ2-1; TRBD2 matches 7 bases. Germline assignment: CDR1 SGHNT and CDR2 YYREEE (reference sequence). There are 13 residues in the CDR3. Losses at the gene ends were 4 bases for V and 4 bases for J; bases not matched to a gene: 2. The CDR3 sequence is CASSALAYNEQFF. CDR3 sequence (DNA): TGTGCCAGCAGCGCACTAGCGTACAATGAGCAGTTCTTC.

This chain joins TRBV29-1 and TRBJ1-5; TRBD1 aligns across 9 bases. The CDR3 spans 13 residues. Germline trimming cut 2 bases from V and 7 bases from J; bases unmatched to any gene: 3. CDR1 is SQVTM, CDR2 ANQGSEA, per germline. The CDR3 DNA is TGCAGCGTTGAACGCGACAGGGGGCAGCCCCAGCATTTT. This sequence encodes CSVERDRGQPQHF.

The DNA of the CDR3 is TGTGCCAGCAGTCCAGACACAGATACGCAGTATTTT. Translated, it gives CASSPDTDTQYF. The chain carries TRBV12-3 or TRBV12-4 and TRBJ2-3; the D is unclear. V lost 5 bases and J 2 bases, leaving 5 bases between the germline ends. The CDR3 runs 12 residues.

The CDR3 DNA follows: TGCGCCAGCAGAGAACTAGCGGGTTCCACAGATACGCAGTATTTT. As protein: CASRELAGSTDTQYF. The genes are TRBV5-1 and TRBJ2-3, with TRBD2 matching over 9 bases. This CDR3 comprises 15 residues. Trimming cost V 5 bases and J 2 bases; bases outside gene matches: 6. CDR1 and CDR2 from the germline V gene are SGHRS and YFSETQ. The full variable domain, rest sourced from reference TRBV5-1 and TRBJ2-3, is KAGVTQTPRYLIKTRGQQVTLSCSPISGHRSVSWYQQTPGQGLQFLFEYFSETQRNKGNFPGRFSGRQFSNSRSEMNVSTLELGDSALYLCASRELAGSTDTQYFGPGTRLTVL.

The V and J genes are TRBV25-1 and TRBJ1-3, with TRBD1 matching 8 bases. The V and J ends lost 8 bases and 1 base, in that order; junction bases with no gene match: 4. The CDR3 totals 14 residues. Germline loops: CDR1 MGHDK, CDR2 SYGVNS. The CDR3 coding sequence is TGTGCCAGCGGACAGGGTGAATCTGGAAACACCATATATTTT. Its protein is CASGQGESGNTIYF.

V gene TRBV12-3 or TRBV12-4 combines with J gene TRBJ2-1, with D unresolved. The CDR3 is 11 residues long. The V end lost 3 bases, the J end lost 8 bases, and 5 bases lay between the germline ends. CDR3 nucleotide sequence: TGTGCCAGCAGTTTTATAGATGAGCAGTTCTTC. As protein: CASSFIDEQFF.